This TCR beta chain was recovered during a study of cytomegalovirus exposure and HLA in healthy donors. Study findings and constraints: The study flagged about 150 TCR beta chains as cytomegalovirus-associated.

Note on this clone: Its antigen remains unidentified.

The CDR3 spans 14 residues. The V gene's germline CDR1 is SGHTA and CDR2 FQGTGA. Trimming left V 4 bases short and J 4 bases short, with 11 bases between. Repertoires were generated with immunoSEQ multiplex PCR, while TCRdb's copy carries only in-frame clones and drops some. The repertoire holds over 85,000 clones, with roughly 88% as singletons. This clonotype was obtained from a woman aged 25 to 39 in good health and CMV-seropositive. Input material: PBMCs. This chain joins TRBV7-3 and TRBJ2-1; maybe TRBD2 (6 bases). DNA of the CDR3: TGTGCCAGCAGCTCCACGGGAGTGTACAATGAGCAGTTCTTC. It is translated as CASSSTGVYNEQFF.